This T cell receptor beta chain was recovered during a study of blood T cell repertoires in COVID-19 (dated by TCRdb to 2020 to 2021). Concerning the study at large: Samples covering the acute and convalescent phases of COVID-19 were provided by collaborators in the United States, Italy and Spain. The material from the prospective study consisted of cDNA or gDNA derived from T cells, B-cell-depleted T cells, or PBMCs. Subjects who had been exposed to COVID-19, were actively infected with it, or had recovered from it provided the deeply sampled blood TCRbeta repertoires that made up the dataset. The repertoires were released in a freely available public database meant as a resource for research on the immune response to SARS-CoV-2. Samples were obtained from the ongoing ImmuneRACE study (first 160 participants) and from approximately 1,200 subjects provided by 6 global collaborators. Nearly every sample came with metadata listing a de-identified subject ID, COVID-19 status, age in years and sex. Where available, HLA class I and class II types were obtained from metadata supplied by the sample provider rather than from assay-based typing. Here is what the overall study found, with its caveats: The quantity of clinical and demographic metadata differed by source and by participant and was supplied without curation.

Participants in the prospective study were enrolled through a virtual design, were aged roughly 18 to 100 years, and lived in about 25 United States geographic areas. In the prospective study, participants were assigned to cohorts based on the clinical history participants reported in a screening survey and a study questionnaire. ImmuneRACE Cohort 3 recovered participants were defined by two consecutive negative NP/OP PCR tests, healthcare professional clearance, or symptom resolution. In the prospective study, whole blood, serum and a nasopharyngeal or oropharyngeal swab were collected from each participant by mobile phlebotomists. Participants in the prospective study had the option to provide additional blood draws and questionnaires over a roughly two-month period. Blood samples from the prospective study were shipped frozen or at room temperature prior to DNA extraction. The immunoSEQ Assay, a bias-controlled multiplex PCR, was used to amplify TCRbeta CDR3 regions from genomic DNA. In the source study's methods: The number of nucleated cells in each sample was estimated by amplification of reference gene primers within the assay. To quantify the absolute abundance of each unique TCRbeta CDR3 rearrangement, sequence reads were collapsed and filtered. For each sample, productive Simpson clonality was calculated by taking the square root of Simpson's diversity index across productive rearrangements. As stored in TCRdb, this immuneACCESS dataset retains in-frame rearrangements with V and J assigned. A fraction of the clones does not appear; measured against another copy, unresolved V genes explain less than half of the discrepancy, and the remainder lacks a known reason. That table supplies the V and J calls and clone size; D and trimming were determined from the DNA. This sample lists fewer than 400,000 clones; around 86% were detected once. The ten largest clones represent around 4.8% of the sample.

Turning to this clone: The target of this receptor is not known. The record has no base qualities; no much larger clone is one base away.

CDR1 is given as MNHEY and CDR2 as SVGEGT, both from the germline V gene. There are 12 amino acids in the CDR3, from cysteine to phenylalanine inclusive. CDR3 DNA only is kept here, 36 bases in frame from base 1. Between the V and J ends, shortened by 5 bases and 6 bases respectively, the junction contains 11 bases. The sequenced material came from PBMCs or T cells enriched from blood (not recorded which). The receptor's source is a man aged 55 to 70 who had recovered from COVID-19. The chain is made from TRBV6-2 or TRBV6-3 and TRBJ2-7; the D gene is perhaps TRBD2, on 5 matching bases. The sequence in DNA is TGTGCCAGCAGTCTTACTAGGTTCGAGCAGTACTTC. This yields the protein CASSLTRFEQYF.